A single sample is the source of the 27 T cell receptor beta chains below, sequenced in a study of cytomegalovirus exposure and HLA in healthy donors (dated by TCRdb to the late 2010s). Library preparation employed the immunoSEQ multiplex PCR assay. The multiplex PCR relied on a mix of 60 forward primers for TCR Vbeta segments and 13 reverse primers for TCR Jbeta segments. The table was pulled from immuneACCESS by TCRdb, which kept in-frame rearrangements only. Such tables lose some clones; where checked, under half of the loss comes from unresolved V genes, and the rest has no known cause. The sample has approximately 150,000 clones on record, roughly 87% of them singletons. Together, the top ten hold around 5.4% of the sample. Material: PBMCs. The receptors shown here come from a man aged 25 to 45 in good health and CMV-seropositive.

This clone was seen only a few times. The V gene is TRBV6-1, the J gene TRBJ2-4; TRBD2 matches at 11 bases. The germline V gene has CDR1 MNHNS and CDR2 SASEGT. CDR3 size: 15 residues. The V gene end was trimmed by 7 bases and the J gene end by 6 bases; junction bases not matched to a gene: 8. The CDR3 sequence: CASTLFSGGANIQYF. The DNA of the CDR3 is TGTGCCAGCACCCTCTTTAGCGGGGGGGCAAACATTCAGTACTTC.

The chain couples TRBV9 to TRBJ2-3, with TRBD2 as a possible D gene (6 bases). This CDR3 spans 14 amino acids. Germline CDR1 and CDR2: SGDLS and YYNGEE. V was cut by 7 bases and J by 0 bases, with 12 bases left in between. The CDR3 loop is CASGGAGSTDTQYF. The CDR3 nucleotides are TGTGCCAGCGGTGGGGCGGGAAGCACAGATACGCAGTATTTT.

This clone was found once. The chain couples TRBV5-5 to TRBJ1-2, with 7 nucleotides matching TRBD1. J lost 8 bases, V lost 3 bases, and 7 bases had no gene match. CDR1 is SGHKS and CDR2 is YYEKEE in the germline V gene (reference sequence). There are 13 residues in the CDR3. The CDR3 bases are TGTGCCAGCAGCTCCGGGACAGTAGCCGGCTACACCTTC. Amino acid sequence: CASSSGTVAGYTF.

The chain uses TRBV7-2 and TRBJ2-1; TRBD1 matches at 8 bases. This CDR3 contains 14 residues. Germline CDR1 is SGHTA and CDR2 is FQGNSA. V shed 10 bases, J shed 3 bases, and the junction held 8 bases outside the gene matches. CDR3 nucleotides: TGTGCCACAACATCGACAGGGGTCTACAATGAGCAGTTCTTC. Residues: CATTSTGVYNEQFF.

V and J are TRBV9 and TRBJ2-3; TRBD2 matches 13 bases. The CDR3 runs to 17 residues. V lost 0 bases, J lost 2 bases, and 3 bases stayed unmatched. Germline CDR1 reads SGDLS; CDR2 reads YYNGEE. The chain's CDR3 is CASSVAGTSGATDTQYF. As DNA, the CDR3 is TGTGCCAGCAGCGTAGCTGGGACTAGCGGGGCCACAGATACGCAGTATTTT. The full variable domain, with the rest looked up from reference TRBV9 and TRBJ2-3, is DSGVTQTPKHLITATGQRVTLRCSPRSGDLSVYWYQQSLDQGLQFLIQYYNGEERAKGNILERFSAQQFPDLHSELNLSSLELGDSALYFCASSVAGTSGATDTQYFGPGTRLTVL.

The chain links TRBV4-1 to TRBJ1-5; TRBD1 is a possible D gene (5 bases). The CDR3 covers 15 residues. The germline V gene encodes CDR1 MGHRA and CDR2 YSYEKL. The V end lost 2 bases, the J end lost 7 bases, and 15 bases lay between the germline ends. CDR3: CASSQISQGLQPQHF. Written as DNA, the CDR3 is TGCGCCAGCAGCCAAATATCCCAGGGTTTGCAGCCCCAGCATTTT.

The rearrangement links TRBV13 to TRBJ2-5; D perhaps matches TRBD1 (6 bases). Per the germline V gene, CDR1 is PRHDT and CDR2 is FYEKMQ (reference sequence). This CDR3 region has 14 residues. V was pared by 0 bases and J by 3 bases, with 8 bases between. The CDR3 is CASSLGTGKETQYF. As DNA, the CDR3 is TGTGCCAGCAGCTTAGGGACAGGAAAAGAGACCCAGTACTTC.

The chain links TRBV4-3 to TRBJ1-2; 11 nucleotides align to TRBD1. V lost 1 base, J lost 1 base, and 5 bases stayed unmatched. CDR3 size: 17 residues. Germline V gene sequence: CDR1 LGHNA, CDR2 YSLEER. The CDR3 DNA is TGCGCCAGCAGCCAAGCATGGACAGGGGGCAGTAACTATGGCTACACCTTC. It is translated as CASSQAWTGGSNYGYTF.

The CDR3 spells CASSLAAGEGNTIYF. The CDR3 region has the DNA TGCGCCAGCAGCTTGGCGGCAGGGGAAGGAAACACCATATATTTT. The gene calls are TRBV5-1 and TRBJ1-3; weak D call: TRBD1 (6 bases). This CDR3 is 15 amino acids long. The V gene's germline CDR1 is SGHRS and CDR2 YFSETQ. Trimming took off 0 bases at V and 4 bases at J, with 11 bases between the two ends.

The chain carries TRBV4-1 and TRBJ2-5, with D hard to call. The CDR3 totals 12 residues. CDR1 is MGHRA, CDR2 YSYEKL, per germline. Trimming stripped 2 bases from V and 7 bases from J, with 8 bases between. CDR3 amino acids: CASSQRLGTQYF. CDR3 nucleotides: TGCGCCAGCAGCCAAAGACTCGGGACCCAGTACTTC.

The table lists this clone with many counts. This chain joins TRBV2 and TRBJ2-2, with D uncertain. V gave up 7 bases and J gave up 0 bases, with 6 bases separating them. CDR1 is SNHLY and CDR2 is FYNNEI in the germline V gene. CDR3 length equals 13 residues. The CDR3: CASIVTNTGELFF. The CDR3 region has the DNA TGTGCCAGCATAGTCACGAACACCGGGGAGCTGTTTTTT.

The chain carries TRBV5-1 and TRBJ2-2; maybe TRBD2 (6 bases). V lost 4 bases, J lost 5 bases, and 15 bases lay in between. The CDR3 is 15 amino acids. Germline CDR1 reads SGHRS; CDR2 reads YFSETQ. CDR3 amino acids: CASSRGTEGTGELFF. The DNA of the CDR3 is TGCGCCAGCAGCCGTGGGACGGAGGGGACCGGGGAGCTGTTTTTT. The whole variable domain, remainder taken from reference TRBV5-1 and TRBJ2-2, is KAGVTQTPRYLIKTRGQQVTLSCSPISGHRSVSWYQQTPGQGLQFLFEYFSETQRNKGNFPGRFSGRQFSNSRSEMNVSTLELGDSALYLCASSRGTEGTGELFFGEGSRLTVL.

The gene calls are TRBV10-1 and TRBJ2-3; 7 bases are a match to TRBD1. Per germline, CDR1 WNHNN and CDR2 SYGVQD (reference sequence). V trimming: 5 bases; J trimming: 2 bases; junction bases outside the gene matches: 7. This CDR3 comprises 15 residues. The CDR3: CASSSRDRHTDTQYF. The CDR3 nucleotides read TGCGCCAGCAGTTCCCGGGACAGACACACAGATACGCAGTATTTT.

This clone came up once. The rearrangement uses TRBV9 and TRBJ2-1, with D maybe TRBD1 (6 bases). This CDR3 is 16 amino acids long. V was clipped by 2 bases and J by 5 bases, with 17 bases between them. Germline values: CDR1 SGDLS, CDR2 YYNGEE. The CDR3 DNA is TGTGCCAGCAGCGTCCGATCAGCACAGGGAAACAATGAGCAGTTCTTC. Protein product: CASSVRSAQGNNEQFF. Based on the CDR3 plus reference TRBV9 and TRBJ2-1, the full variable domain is DSGVTQTPKHLITATGQRVTLRCSPRSGDLSVYWYQQSLDQGLQFLIQYYNGEERAKGNILERFSAQQFPDLHSELNLSSLELGDSALYFCASSVRSAQGNNEQFFGPGTRLTVL.

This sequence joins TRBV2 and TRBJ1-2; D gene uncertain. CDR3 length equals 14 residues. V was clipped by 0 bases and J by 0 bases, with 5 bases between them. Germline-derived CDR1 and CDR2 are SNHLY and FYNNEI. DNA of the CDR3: TGTGCCAGCAGTGAAGCGACACCTAACTATGGCTACACCTTC. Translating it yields CASSEATPNYGYTF.

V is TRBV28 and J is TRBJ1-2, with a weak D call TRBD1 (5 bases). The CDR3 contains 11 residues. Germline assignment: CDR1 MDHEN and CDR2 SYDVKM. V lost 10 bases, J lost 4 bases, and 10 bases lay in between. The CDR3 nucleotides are TGTGCCACCCAGGGAGGCTATGGCTACACCTTC. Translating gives CATQGGYGYTF.

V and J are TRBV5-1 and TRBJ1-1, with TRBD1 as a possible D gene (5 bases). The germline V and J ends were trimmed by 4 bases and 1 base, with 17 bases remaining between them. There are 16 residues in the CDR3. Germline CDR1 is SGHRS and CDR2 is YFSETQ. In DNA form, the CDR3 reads TGCGCCAGCAGCCCCTGGGAGGGGTTGGGGAACACTGAAGCTTTCTTT. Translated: CASSPWEGLGNTEAFF.

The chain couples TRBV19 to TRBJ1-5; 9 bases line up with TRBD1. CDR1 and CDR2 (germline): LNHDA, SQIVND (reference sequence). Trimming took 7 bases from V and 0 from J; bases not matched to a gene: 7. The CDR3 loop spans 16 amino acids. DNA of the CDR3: TGTGCCAGTACCCCCTGGGACAGGGATAGCAATCAGCCCCAGCATTTT. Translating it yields CASTPWDRDSNQPQHF.

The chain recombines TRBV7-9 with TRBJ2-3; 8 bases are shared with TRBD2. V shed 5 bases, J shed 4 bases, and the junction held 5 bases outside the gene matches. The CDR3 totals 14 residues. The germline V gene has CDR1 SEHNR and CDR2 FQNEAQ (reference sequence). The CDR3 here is CASSISGSADTQYF. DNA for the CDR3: TGTGCCAGCAGCATAAGCGGGAGCGCAGATACGCAGTATTTT.

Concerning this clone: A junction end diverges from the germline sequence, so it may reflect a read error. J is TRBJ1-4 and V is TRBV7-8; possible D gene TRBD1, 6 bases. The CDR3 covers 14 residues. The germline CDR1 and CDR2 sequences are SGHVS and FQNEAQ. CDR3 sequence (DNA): TGTGCCAGCAGCCAGAGTCCGCAGGGACAAAAACTGTTTTTC. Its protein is CASSQSPQGQKLFF.

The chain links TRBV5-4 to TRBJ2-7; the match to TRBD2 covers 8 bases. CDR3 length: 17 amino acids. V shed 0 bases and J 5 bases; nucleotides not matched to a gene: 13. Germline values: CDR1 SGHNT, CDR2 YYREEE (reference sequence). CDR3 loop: CASSLEPFPAGDHEQYF. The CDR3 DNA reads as TGTGCCAGCAGCTTGGAACCCTTTCCAGCGGGAGACCACGAGCAGTACTTC.

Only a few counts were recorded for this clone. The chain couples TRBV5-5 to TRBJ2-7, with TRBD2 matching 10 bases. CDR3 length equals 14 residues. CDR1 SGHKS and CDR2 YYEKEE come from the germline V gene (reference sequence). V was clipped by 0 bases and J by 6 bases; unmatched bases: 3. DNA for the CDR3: TGTGCCAGCAGCTTGGGGCTAGCGGGGGTCGAGCAGTACTTC. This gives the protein CASSLGLAGVEQYF.

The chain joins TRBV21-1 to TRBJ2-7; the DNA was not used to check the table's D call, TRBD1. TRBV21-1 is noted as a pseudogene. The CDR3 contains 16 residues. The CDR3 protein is CASSKGRRQGSHEQYF. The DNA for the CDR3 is TGTGCCAGCAGCAAAGGAAGGAGACAGGGGAGCCACGAGCAGTACTTC.

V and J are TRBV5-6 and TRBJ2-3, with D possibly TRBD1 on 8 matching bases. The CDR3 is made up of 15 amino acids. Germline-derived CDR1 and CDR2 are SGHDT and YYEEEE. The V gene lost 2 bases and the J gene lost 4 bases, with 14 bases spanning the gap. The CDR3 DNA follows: TGTGCCAGCAGCTTTTACAGGGGGGGCGCAGATACGCAGTATTTT. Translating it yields CASSFYRGGADTQYF.

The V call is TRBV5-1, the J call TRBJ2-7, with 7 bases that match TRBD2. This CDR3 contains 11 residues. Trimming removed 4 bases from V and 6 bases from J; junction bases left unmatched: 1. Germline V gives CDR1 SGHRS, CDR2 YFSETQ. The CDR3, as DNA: TGCGCCAGCAGCGAGCGGGGCGAGCAGTACTTC. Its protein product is CASSERGEQYF.

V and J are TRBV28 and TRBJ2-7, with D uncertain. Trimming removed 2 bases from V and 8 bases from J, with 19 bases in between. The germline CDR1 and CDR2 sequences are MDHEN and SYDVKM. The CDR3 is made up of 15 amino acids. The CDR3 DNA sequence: TGTGCCAGCAGTTTACGGTCACAGTCCAACTGGAAGCAGTACTTC. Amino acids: CASSLRSQSNWKQYF.

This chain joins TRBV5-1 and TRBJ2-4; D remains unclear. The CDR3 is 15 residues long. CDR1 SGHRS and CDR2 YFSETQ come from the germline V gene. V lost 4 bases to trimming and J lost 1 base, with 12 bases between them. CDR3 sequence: CASSPRSEAKNIQYF. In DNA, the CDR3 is TGCGCCAGCAGCCCCCGATCTGAGGCCAAAAACATTCAGTACTTC.